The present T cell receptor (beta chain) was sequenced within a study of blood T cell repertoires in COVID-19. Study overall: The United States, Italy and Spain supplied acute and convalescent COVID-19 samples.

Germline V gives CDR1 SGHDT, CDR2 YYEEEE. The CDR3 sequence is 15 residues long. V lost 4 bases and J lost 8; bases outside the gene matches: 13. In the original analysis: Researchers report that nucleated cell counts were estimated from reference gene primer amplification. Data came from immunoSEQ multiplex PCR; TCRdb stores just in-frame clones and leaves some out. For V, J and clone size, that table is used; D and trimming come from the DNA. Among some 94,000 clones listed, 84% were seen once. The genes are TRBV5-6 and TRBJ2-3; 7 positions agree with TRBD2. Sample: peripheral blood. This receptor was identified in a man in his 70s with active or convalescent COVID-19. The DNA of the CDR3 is TGTGCCAGCAGCGCCCCCACCCCGACTAGCCTTACGCAGTATTTT. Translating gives CASSAPTPTSLTQYF. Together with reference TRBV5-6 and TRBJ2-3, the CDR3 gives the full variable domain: DAGVTQSPTHLIKTRGQQVTLRCSPKSGHDTVSWYQQALGQGPQFIFQYYEEEERQRGNFPDRFSGHQFPNYSSELNVNALLLGDSALYLCASSAPTPTSLTQYFGPGTRLTVL.